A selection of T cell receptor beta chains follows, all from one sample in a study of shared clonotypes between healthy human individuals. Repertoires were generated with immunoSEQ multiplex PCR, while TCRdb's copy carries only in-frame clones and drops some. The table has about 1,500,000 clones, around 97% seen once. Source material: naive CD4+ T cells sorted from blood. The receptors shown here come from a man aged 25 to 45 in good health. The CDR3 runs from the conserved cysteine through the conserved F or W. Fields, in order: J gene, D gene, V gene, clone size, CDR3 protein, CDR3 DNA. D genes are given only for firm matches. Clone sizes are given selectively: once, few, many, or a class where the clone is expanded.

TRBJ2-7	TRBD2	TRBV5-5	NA	CASSLLPKGLAETYEQYF	TGTGCCAGCAGCTTGTTACCCAAAGGACTAGCGGAGACCTACGAGCAGTACTTC
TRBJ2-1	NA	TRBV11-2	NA	CASSLAGRANEQFF	TGTGCCAGCAGCTTAGCGGGCAGGGCGAATGAGCAGTTCTTC
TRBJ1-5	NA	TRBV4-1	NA	CASSQDLRHSNQPQHF	TGCGCCAGCAGCCAAGATCTTCGACACAGCAATCAGCCCCAGCATTTT
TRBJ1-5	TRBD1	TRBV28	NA	CASNHRGFSNQPQHF	TGTGCCAGCAACCACAGGGGATTCAGCAATCAGCCCCAGCATTTT
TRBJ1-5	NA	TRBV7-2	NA	CASSPSRGNNQPQHF	TGTGCCAGCAGCCCGTCACGGGGGAACAATCAGCCCCAGCATTTT
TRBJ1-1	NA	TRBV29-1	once	CSAERTGNGEAFF	TGCAGCGCCGAAAGGACGGGGAACGGTGAAGCTTTCTTT
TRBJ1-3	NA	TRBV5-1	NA	CASSLGGGSQRSGNTIYF	TGCGCCAGCAGCTTGGGAGGAGGGAGTCAGCGATCTGGAAACACCATATATTTT
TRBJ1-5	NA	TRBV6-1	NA	CATSRGPTEGPQHF	TGTGCCACATCCAGGGGCCCAACTGAAGGGCCCCAGCATTTT
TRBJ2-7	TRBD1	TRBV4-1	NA	CASSQERQGMNEQYF	TGCGCCAGCAGCCAAGAGCGACAGGGGATGAACGAGCAGTACTTC
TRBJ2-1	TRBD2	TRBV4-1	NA	CASSALAVSSYNEQFF	TGCGCCAGCAGCGCCCTAGCGGTGAGCTCCTACAATGAGCAGTTCTTC
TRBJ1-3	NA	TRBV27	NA	CASSPRTAGNTIYF	TGTGCCAGCAGTCCCCGGACCGCTGGAAACACCATATATTTT
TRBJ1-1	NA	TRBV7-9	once	CASSLGQGRHIDTEAFF	TGTGCCAGCAGCTTAGGGCAGGGCCGCCATATCGACACTGAAGCTTTCTTT
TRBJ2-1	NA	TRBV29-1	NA	CSVGNLKQFF	TGCAGCGTGGGGAACTTAAAGCAGTTCTTC
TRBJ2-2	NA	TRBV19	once	CASSIAYGELFF	TGTGCCAGTAGTATAGCTTACGGGGAGCTGTTTTTT